One sample yielded the 27 T cell receptor beta chains listed below, sequenced in a study of spatial heterogeneity in lung cancer. Findings and limits, study-wide: Tumor mutation count correlated with how many alpha and beta TCRs expanded intratumorally.

These receptors have no identified antigens. One entry per CDR3 protein, called by TCRdb with MiXCR from the 5' RACE reads. The sample carries about 5,000 distinct CDR3 sequences, about an eighth recorded once. This sample's time point: sample taken at primary tumor resection. Here the sequenced sample was lung tumor tissue, taken at surgery. The receptors shown here come from a female donor with early-stage non-small cell lung cancer.

In its sample, this clonotype ranks as medium-sized (0.01 to 0.1%). For the CDR3, the DNA is TGTGCCAGCAGCGTATACGCGGGGGCGGCGTCCGGGGAGCTGTTTTTT. Amino acids: CASSVYAGAASGELFF. This sequence joins TRBV9 and TRBJ2-2; tentatively, D is TRBD2 (7 bases). CDR3 length: 16 amino acids. The V end lost 1 base, the J end lost 6 bases, and 16 bases lay between the germline ends. Germline-derived CDR1 and CDR2 are SGDLS and YYNGEE.

This clonotype came up many times. The chain links TRBV7-3 to TRBJ2-1; tentative D call: TRBD2 (6 bases). Trimming stripped 3 bases from V and 0 bases from J, with 9 bases between. CDR3 length equals 15 residues. Germline CDR1 is SGHTA and CDR2 is FQGTGA. This CDR3 is CASSFATSSYNEQFF. CDR3 coding DNA: TGTGCCAGCAGCTTTGCGACTAGCTCCTACAATGAGCAGTTCTTC.

V gene TRBV12-3 or TRBV12-4 combines with J gene TRBJ2-7; 7 positions match TRBD1. J lost 3 bases, V lost 4 bases, and 9 bases had no gene match. This CDR3 region has 15 residues. The CDR3 loop is CASSSSGQSFYEQYF. The DNA of the CDR3 is TGTGCCAGCAGTTCCTCGGGACAGTCCTTCTACGAGCAGTACTTC.

The chain links TRBV10-3 to TRBJ1-1; D is undetermined. This CDR3 region has 14 residues. Germline V gives CDR1 ENHRY, CDR2 SYGVKD. Trimming removed 5 bases from V and 5 bases from J, with 15 bases in between. The CDR3 loop is CAISTMGMGTEAFF. The DNA of the CDR3 is TGTGCCATCAGTACCATGGGGATGGGAACTGAAGCTTTCTTT.

Sample share makes this clonotype medium-sized. The chain carries TRBV29-1 and TRBJ1-2; D is perhaps TRBD1 (5 bases). Trimming cost V 7 bases and J 0 bases, with 12 bases left between them. The CDR3 consists of 13 residues. CDR1 is SQVTM, CDR2 ANQGSEA, per germline. The CDR3 DNA is TGCAGCGGGGGGGAATCAGCTAACTATGGCTACACCTTC. Translation gives CSGGESANYGYTF. The complete variable domain, with remaining parts taken from reference TRBV29-1 and TRBJ1-2, reads SAVISQKPSRDICQRGTSLTIQCQVDSQVTMMFWYRQQPGQSLTLIATANQGSEATYESGFVIDKFPISRPNLTFSTLTVSNMSPEDSSIYLCSGGESANYGYTFGSGTRLTVV.

This clonotype is medium-sized within its sample. The chain recombines TRBV28 with TRBJ2-1; 7 positions match TRBD2. Germline trimming cut 5 bases from V and 3 bases from J; bases unmatched to any gene: 4. Looked up from germline, CDR1 is MDHEN and CDR2 is SYDVKM. The CDR3 consists of 14 residues. The CDR3 region is CASSRGLGYNEQFF. CDR3 DNA: TGTGCCAGCAGTCGCGGACTAGGCTACAATGAGCAGTTCTTC.

The rearrangement links TRBV7-9 to TRBJ2-7; D remains unclear. CDR1 is SEHNR, CDR2 FQNEAQ, per germline (reference sequence). The V and J ends lost 1 base and 3 bases respectively, with 13 bases between them. The CDR3 has 15 amino acids. DNA of the CDR3: TGTGCCAGCAGCTTAGTCCACCCGACTGGCTACGAGCAGTACTTC. Protein: CASSLVHPTGYEQYF.

This clonotype was recorded at least ten times. This chain joins TRBV5-4 and TRBJ2-3; 10 bases match TRBD2. Trimming took 0 bases from V and 5 from J; bases not matched to a gene: 9. Germline V gene lookup returns CDR1 SGHNT and CDR2 YYREEE (reference sequence). CDR3 length equals 17 residues. CDR3 in DNA: TGTGCCAGCAGCTTGGAGGTAGCGGGGGGCCGAAGAGATACGCAGTATTTT. Its translation: CASSLEVAGGRRDTQYF.

In its sample, this clonotype is medium-sized. The genes are TRBV6-4 and TRBJ2-3, with D tentatively TRBD2 (7 bases). V was clipped by 2 bases and J by 2 bases, with 8 bases between them. Germline V gene lookup returns CDR1 MRHNA and CDR2 SNTAGT. The CDR3 loop spans 14 amino acids. This CDR3 is CASSDGGATDTQYF. In DNA, the CDR3 is TGTGCCAGCAGTGACGGGGGGGCCACAGATACGCAGTATTTT.

By share, this clonotype ranks as medium-sized (0.01 to 0.1%). The gene calls are TRBV7-2 and TRBJ1-3; D might be TRBD1 (6 bases). CDR1 SGHTA and CDR2 FQGNSA come from the germline V gene. This CDR3 is built from 16 residues. Trimming cost V 5 bases and J 0 bases, with 14 bases left between them. The CDR3 DNA sequence: TGTGCCAGCAGCAGGACAGCAACTGGCTCTGGAAACACCATATATTTT. It translates to CASSRTATGSGNTIYF.

Relative to its sample, this clonotype is medium-sized. The chain links TRBV5-1 to TRBJ1-2, with 7 bases lining up with TRBD1. This CDR3 is 13 amino acids long. J gave up 8 bases and V 4 bases, and 8 bases lay outside the gene matches. Germline CDR1 reads SGHRS; CDR2 reads YFSETQ. In DNA form, the CDR3 reads TGCGCCAGCAGCCTGGCGGGGACAGAGGGCTACACCTTC. Protein: CASSLAGTEGYTF.

The chain joins TRBV5-6 to TRBJ1-6, with a weak D call TRBD1 (6 bases). CDR3 length: 14 residues. Looked up from germline, CDR1 is SGHDT and CDR2 is YYEEEE. Trimming stripped 4 bases from V and 5 bases from J, with 10 bases between. In nucleotides, the CDR3 is TGTGCCAGCAGCGTGACAGGAAATAATTCACCCCTCCACTTT. Protein product: CASSVTGNNSPLHF.

This chain joins TRBV6-6 and TRBJ1-4, with D possibly being TRBD1 (5 bases). This CDR3 has 14 amino acids. The V gene lost 6 bases and the J gene lost 0 bases, with 8 bases spanning the gap. Germline V lookup: CDR1 MNHNY, CDR2 SVGAGI (reference sequence). The CDR3 nucleotides read TGTGCCAGCAGCCAGGGTGCAACTAATGAAAAACTGTTTTTT. Its protein product is CASSQGATNEKLFF.

In its sample, this clonotype was seen a few times. V usage is TRBV2 and J usage is TRBJ2-7; D is undetermined. This CDR3 has 12 residues. CDR1 SNHLY and CDR2 FYNNEI come from the germline V gene. V was shortened by 4 bases and J by 3 bases, with 7 bases between the two germline ends. CDR3 sequence: CASSVRDYEQYF. CDR3 DNA: TGTGCCAGCAGTGTTAGGGACTACGAGCAGTACTTC.

By share, this clonotype counts as large. The chain employs TRBV5-1 and TRBJ2-3; TRBD1 matches 8 bases. The length of the CDR3 is 15 residues. Germline assignment: CDR1 SGHRS and CDR2 YFSETQ. The ends lost 0 bases at V and 5 bases at J; junction bases unmatched: 5. DNA for the CDR3: TGCGCCAGCAGCTTGGCCAGGGGGCGAGGAGATACGCAGTATTTT. Protein: CASSLARGRGDTQYF.

In its sample, this clonotype was seen a few times. The chain couples TRBV11-2 to TRBJ2-3; 12 nucleotides match TRBD2. J lost 3 bases, V lost 5 bases, and 6 bases had no gene match. The V gene's germline CDR1 is SGHAT and CDR2 FQNNGV. The CDR3 extends over 16 amino acids. As DNA, the CDR3 is TGTGCCAGCAGCAAACTAGCGGGGGGTCTAACAGATACGCAGTATTTT. Amino acid sequence: CASSKLAGGLTDTQYF. The full variable domain, its missing parts supplied by reference TRBV11-2 and TRBJ2-3, is EAGVAQSPRYKIIEKRQSVAFWCNPISGHATLYWYQQILGQGPKLLIQFQNNGVVDDSQLPKDRFSAERLKGVDSTLKIQPAKLEDSAVYLCASSKLAGGLTDTQYFGPGTRLTVL.

In this sample, this clonotype is medium-sized. CDR3 DNA: TGTGCCAGCAGTAGGAGCGGGGGGGCCGGCGGGGAGCTGTTTTTT. Protein sequence: CASSRSGGAGGELFF. J is TRBJ2-2 and V is TRBV6-6; 10 positions agree with TRBD2. The CDR3 runs 15 residues. Losses at the gene ends were 5 bases for V and 7 bases for J; bases not matched to a gene: 7. Germline V gives CDR1 MNHNY, CDR2 SVGAGI (reference sequence).

The rearrangement joins TRBV2 to TRBJ1-2; perhaps TRBD1 as D (6 bases). V lost 4 bases and J 7 bases, leaving 22 bases between the germline ends. Germline V gives CDR1 SNHLY, CDR2 FYNNEI. CDR3 length equals 16 residues. The CDR3 DNA reads TGTGCCAGCAGTGTACAAACAGGGATAAGGCCTGTTGGCTACACCTTC. It is translated as CASSVQTGIRPVGYTF.

This clonotype has at least ten counts. The rearrangement joins TRBV6-5 to TRBJ2-1; D unclear. Trimming removed 5 bases at V and 4 bases at J, with 3 bases between. Germline V gives CDR1 MNHEY, CDR2 SVGAGI. The CDR3 length is 11 residues. The CDR3 region is CASSRYNEQFF. The CDR3 DNA sequence: TGTGCCAGCAGTAGGTACAATGAGCAGTTCTTC.

This clonotype showed up many times. The chain links TRBV3-1 to TRBJ1-1, with 9 positions matching TRBD1. Unmatched junction bases numbered 2, after V lost 1 base and J lost 5 bases. This CDR3 has 14 residues. Germline CDR1 reads LGHDT; CDR2 reads YNNKEL (reference sequence). The CDR3 sequence: CASSQGQGGTEAFF. In DNA, the CDR3 is TGTGCCAGCAGCCAAGGACAGGGGGGAACTGAAGCTTTCTTT.

This clonotype was observed many times. The chain employs TRBV30 and TRBJ2-2; 8 bases map to TRBD2. Germline CDR1 reads GTSNPN; CDR2 reads SVGIG (reference sequence). The junction had 10 bases not matched to a gene; V was cut back by 2 bases and J by 8 bases. This CDR3 spans 15 amino acids. As DNA, the CDR3 is TGTGCCTGGAGTCGCGGGGGGTCCGGGCGAGGGGAGCTGTTTTTT. Translation gives CAWSRGGSGRGELFF.

In its sample, this clonotype is medium-sized. This rearrangement joins TRBV29-1 to TRBJ2-7; 8 nucleotides line up with TRBD1. Germline CDR1 reads SQVTM; CDR2 reads ANQGSEA. Trimming cost V 6 bases and J 7 bases; bases outside gene matches: 8. The CDR3 extends over 12 amino acids. Here the CDR3 DNA reads TGCAGCGTACGGACAGGGTTGGGGGAGCAGTACTTC. Encoded protein: CSVRTGLGEQYF.

This clonotype was counted a few times. This chain joins TRBV28 and TRBJ2-5, with D perhaps matching TRBD1 (5 bases). The CDR3 extends over 12 amino acids. Trimming stripped 2 bases from V and 6 bases from J, with 7 bases between. The germline gives CDR1 MDHEN, CDR2 SYDVKM. CDR3 residues: CASSLRGKTQYF. The CDR3 nucleotides are TGTGCCAGCAGTTTAAGGGGAAAGACCCAGTACTTC.

This clonotype is labeled large (0.1 to 1%). The chain carries TRBV5-5 and TRBJ2-5, with D perhaps matching TRBD1 (7 bases). Trimming shortened V by 4 bases and J by 2 bases, and 21 bases separated the two germline ends. CDR3 size: 17 residues. The germline V gene encodes CDR1 SGHKS and CDR2 YYEKEE (reference sequence). The CDR3 is CASSPSGVQGRQETQYF. The CDR3 DNA is TGTGCCAGCAGCCCCAGCGGAGTACAGGGGAGGCAAGAGACCCAGTACTTC.

This clonotype is categorized as medium-sized. The chain uses TRBV7-2 and TRBJ2-7; D is uncertain. The CDR3 length is 14 residues. Germline CDR1 is SGHTA and CDR2 is FQGNSA. The germline V and J ends were trimmed by 5 bases and 2 bases, with 13 bases remaining between them. The CDR3 protein is CASSPRPATYEQYF. In DNA, the CDR3 is TGTGCCAGCAGCCCCCGGCCGGCGACCTACGAGCAGTACTTC.

CDR3 nucleotides: TGCAGTGCTAGAGAATGGGGAGGTAAGGAGAAAGCTTTCTTT. This sequence encodes CSAREWGGKEKAFF. The chain recombines TRBV20-1 with TRBJ1-1; D not resolved. The CDR3 loop spans 14 amino acids. The V gene's germline CDR1 is DFQATT and CDR2 SNEGSKA (reference sequence). The germline V and J ends were trimmed by 0 bases and 9 bases, with 17 bases remaining between them.

This clonotype was counted ten times or more. The J gene is TRBJ2-5, the V gene TRBV6-5; TRBD1 might be the D (5 bases). V lost 3 bases, J lost 5 bases, and 13 bases lay in between. From germline, CDR1 is MNHEY and CDR2 SVGAGI. The CDR3 is 14 amino acids. DNA for the CDR3: TGTGCCAGCAGTTATTCCGCCAGGGTGGAGACCCAGTACTTC. As protein: CASSYSARVETQYF.